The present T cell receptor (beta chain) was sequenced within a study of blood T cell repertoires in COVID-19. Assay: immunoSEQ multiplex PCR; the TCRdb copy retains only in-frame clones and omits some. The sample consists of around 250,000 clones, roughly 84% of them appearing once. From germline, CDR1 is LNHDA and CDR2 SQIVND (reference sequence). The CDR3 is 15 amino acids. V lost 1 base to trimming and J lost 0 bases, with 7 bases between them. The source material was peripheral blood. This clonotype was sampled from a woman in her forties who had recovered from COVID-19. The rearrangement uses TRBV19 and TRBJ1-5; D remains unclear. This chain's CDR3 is CASSIVRHSNQPQHF. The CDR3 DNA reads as TGTGCCAGTAGTATAGTCAGGCATAGCAATCAGCCCCAGCATTTT. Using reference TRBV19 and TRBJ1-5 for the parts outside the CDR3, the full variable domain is DGGITQSPKYLFRKEGQNVTLSCEQNLNHDAMYWYRQDPGQGLRLIYYSQIVNDFQKGDIAEGYSVSREKKESFPLTVTSAQKNPTAFYLCASSIVRHSNQPQHFGDGTRLSIL.